Only a few counts were recorded for the clone carrying this T cell receptor (beta chain). Germline V gives CDR1 LGHNA, CDR2 YNFKEQ. The CDR3 is made up of 14 amino acids. Trimming cost V 0 bases and J 4 bases, with 7 bases left between them. From RNA transcripts, TCR beta CDR3 regions were amplified. First-round RT-PCR of the TCR CDR3 relied on the HTBI primer set. One entry per CDR3 protein, called by TCRdb with MiXCR from the multiplex PCR reads. Of around 300,000 distinct CDR3 sequences in the sample, less than 15% were seen once. The sample comes from a study of T cells in Graves' hyperthyroidism and ophthalmopathy.

The TCR sequence derives from a woman aged 30 to 39 with Graves' hyperthyroidism that later progressed to Graves' ophthalmopathy. This chain joins TRBV4-2 and TRBJ2-1; unclear D gene. Sample: blood. The CDR3 is CASSQEAIYNEQFF. The DNA for the CDR3 is TGTGCCAGCAGCCAAGAGGCCATATACAATGAGCAGTTCTTC.